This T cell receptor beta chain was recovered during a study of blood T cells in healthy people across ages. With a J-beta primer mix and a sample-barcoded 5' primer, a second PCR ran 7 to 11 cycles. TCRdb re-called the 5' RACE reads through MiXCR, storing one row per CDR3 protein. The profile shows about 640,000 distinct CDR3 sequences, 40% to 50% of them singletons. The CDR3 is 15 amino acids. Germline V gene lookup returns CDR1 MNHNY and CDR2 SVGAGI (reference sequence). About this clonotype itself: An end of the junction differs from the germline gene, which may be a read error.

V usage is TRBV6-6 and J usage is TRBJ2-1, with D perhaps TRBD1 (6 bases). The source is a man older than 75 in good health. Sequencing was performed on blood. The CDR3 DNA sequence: TGTACCAGCAGCCAGACCGGGACATCATACAATGAGCAGTTCTTC. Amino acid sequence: CTSSQTGTSYNEQFF.